This T cell receptor (beta chain) was recorded in a study of blood T cell repertoires in COVID-19. The assay was immunoSEQ multiplex PCR, and TCRdb's table has in-frame clones only and misses some. Among about 230,000 clones listed, around 83% were seen once. Germline V gene lookup returns CDR1 LGHNA and CDR2 YSLEER. V lost 0 bases and J 3 bases, leaving 10 bases between the germline ends. The CDR3 covers 15 residues. V usage is TRBV4-3 and J usage is TRBJ2-3; no clear D. The specimen sequenced was peripheral blood. The sequence came from a man in his forties who had recovered from COVID-19. CDR3 nucleotide sequence: TGCGCCAGCAGCCAAGATTCGGCGGAGACAGATACGCAGTATTTT. Its protein product is CASSQDSAETDTQYF.